This T cell receptor (beta chain) appears in the sequencing data of a study of blood T cells in healthy people across ages (dated by TCRdb to between 2015 and 2016). In terms of the full investigation: In model experiments, roughly one uniquely barcoded TCR beta cDNA molecule per two T cells was captured by template switching. The study measured age-related changes in TCR beta repertoire diversity using deep sequencing normalized with unique cDNA molecular identifiers. Donors were grouped into four age groups: young (average approximately 15 years), middle-aged (over 35), aged (over 55) and long-lived (approximately 78). Donors of different ages were randomly distributed across sequencing lanes to avoid experimental bias. The study analyzed two additional independent replicas of 1 million unique cDNA reads from the same blood draw for two donors, one aged 18 to 30 and one aged 80 or older.

Findings and caveats that apply to the study as a whole: Observed TCR beta diversity per million T cells fell roughly linearly with age, and a significant reduction was already apparent by age around 36. Total diversity estimates from one million sequenced T cells were considered lower bounds and underestimates. Because profiling used bulk unsorted PBMCs, naive and antigen-experienced compartments could not be compared conclusively. A strong correlation was found between observed TCR beta diversity and the percentage of naive T cells measured by flow cytometry. The CMV infection status of donors was not known, potentially confounding age-related changes in expanded clonotypes. Compared with the aged group, the long-lived group had more naive CD4+ T cells, fewer expanded clones and increased TCR diversity, suggesting age selection.

The library relied on 5' RACE. The reads were generated on an Illumina HiSeq 2500. A second about 6 to 11 cycle PCR used a sample-barcoded 5' primer and a J-beta primer mix. Each TCR beta cDNA molecule received a unique molecular identifier from a template-switch 5' adaptor carrying 12 random nucleotides. Each sample yielded at least 2.5 million CDR3-containing paired-end reads. The Mint cDNA synthesis kit, primed by a TRBC-specific oligonucleotide, was used to synthesize first-strand cDNA from all RNA. After uracil-DNA glycosylase treatment, a first 18-cycle PCR used universal primers M1SS and BC2_uni_R on all cDNA. Under the source paper's analysis protocol: Normalization of each sample was performed by random selection of 1 million high-quality reads, each carrying a distinct molecular identifier. Instead of being binned into consensus sequences, reads with shared molecular identifiers were discarded. MiTCR, with a Q25 quality threshold and the strictest error-elimination algorithm, was used for CDR3 identification, clonotype clustering and error correction. A nonparametric unseen species model with Euler transformation was used to estimate lower-bound total TCR beta diversity. TCRdb reran the public reads through fastp at Q25 and MiXCR, keeping productive beta chains. Under each unique CDR3 protein, matching rows form one entry showing the most common genes and DNA. The V and J calls reflect TCRdb's pipeline rather than the authors' work. Here the sample has about 1 million distinct CDR3 sequences; more than 40% occur a single time. Around 18% of the sample is held by the ten biggest clonotypes.

The 39 donors, aged about 6 to 95 years, were systemically healthy Caucasian individuals from Russia. Each donor gave around 9 milliliters of peripheral blood, collected into EDTA-treated Vacutainer tubes. PBMCs were isolated by Ficoll-Paque density-gradient centrifugation, with at least 6 million obtained per sample. Trizol reagent was used to extract total RNA from PBMCs, with at least 6 micrograms per sample. The percentages of naive CD45RAhigh/CD27high T cells were determined by flow cytometry on a PBMC aliquot from every donor. A few counts support this clonotype. Its target antigen remains unknown. Base qualities are not at hand, and no much larger clone is one base apart. Sample: blood. The TCR comes from a woman in her sixties or seventies in good health.

Read as DNA, the sequence is TGCAGTGCCTCGGACAGGTCCTATAATTCACCCCTCCACTTT. It is translated as CSASDRSYNSPLHF. In this chain, TRBV20-1 is recombined with TRBJ1-6, with 7 central nucleotides matching TRBD1. CDR1 and CDR2 were assigned from the germline V gene (reference sequence) as DFQATT and SNEGSKA. Its CDR3 holds 14 amino acids, cysteine through phenylalanine. Just CDR3 DNA is preserved here, 42 bases in frame from base 1. Trimmed from V: 6 bases; trimmed from J: 1 base; junction bases lacking a gene match: 3.